This TCR beta chain appears in the sequencing data of a study of T cells in Graves' hyperthyroidism and ophthalmopathy. Whole-study findings and limits: Ophthalmopathy prediction by the model preceded onset by a median roughly 6 months.

Graves' hyperthyroidism was deemed stable given no ophthalmopathy progression within 18 months. In patients aged 18 to 65, hyperthyroidism was newly diagnosed, with duration under 2 months. Reasons for excluding patients were uncontrolled infection, other autoimmune disease, pregnancy or lactation. This clonotype was seen a few times. As yet, its antigen is unknown. RNA transcripts were the template for amplifying TCR beta CDR3 regions. First-round RT-PCR targeting the TCR CDR3 was performed with the HTBI primer set. TCRdb redid the calling of the multiplex PCR reads with MiXCR, one entry per CDR3 protein. The sample records 500,000 to 600,000 distinct CDR3 sequences, just over 45% being singletons. Germline CDR1 and CDR2: SGHTA and FQGTGA. V dropped 3 bases and J dropped 6 bases, with 14 bases sitting between them. The CDR3 is made up of 15 amino acids.

The source material was peripheral blood or thyroid tissue (not recorded which). J is TRBJ2-2 and V is TRBV7-3, with D maybe TRBD2 (5 bases). This clonotype was sampled from a young woman with Graves' hyperthyroidism. CDR3 sequence (DNA): TGTGCCAGCAGCTTGGGGAGTGAACGTCCCGGGGAGCTGTTTTTT. Encoded protein: CASSLGSERPGELFF.